The clone carrying this T cell receptor beta chain showed up just a few times. This sample was included in a study of T cells in Graves' hyperthyroidism and ophthalmopathy. There were TCR beta CDR3 regions amplified from RNA transcripts. HTBI primers were the set used in a first-round RT-PCR of the TCR CDR3. TCRdb used MiXCR to reprocess the multiplex PCR reads, holding one entry per CDR3 protein. The sample yields hundreds of thousands of distinct CDR3 sequences, roughly 15% seen once. Germline-derived CDR1 and CDR2 are SEHNR and FQNEAQ (reference sequence). The CDR3 has 16 amino acids. The V end lost 2 bases, the J end lost 0 bases, and 11 bases lay between the germline ends.

The gene calls are TRBV7-9 and TRBJ2-1, with TRBD2 as a possible D gene (5 bases). The TCR originated in a woman younger than 30 with Graves' hyperthyroidism. Sequencing was performed on blood. As DNA, the CDR3 is TGTGCCAGCAGCTTATTTAACGGGAACTCCTACAATGAGCAGTTCTTC. Protein sequence: CASSLFNGNSYNEQFF. The whole variable domain, filled in from reference TRBV7-9 and TRBJ2-1, reads DTGVSQNPRHKITKRGQNVTFRCDPISEHNRLYWYRQTLGQGPEFLTYFQNEAQLEKSRLLSDRFSAERPKGSFSTLEIQRTEQGDSAMYLCASSLFNGNSYNEQFFGPGTRLTVL.